This entry lists 8 T cell receptor beta chains sequenced from one sample in a study of T cell changes during pregnancy in multiple sclerosis. Libraries were prepared by immunoSEQ multiplex PCR; TCRdb keeps only in-frame clonotypes and omits some of them. The sample records roughly 80,000 clones, 90% to 95% being singletons. Here the sequenced sample was peripheral blood, taken in the first trimester of pregnancy. The receptors originated from a female donor with multiple sclerosis, enrolled in a pregnancy study.

This chain uses TRBV19 with TRBJ1-1; D not resolved. This CDR3 has 13 amino acids. Between the trimmed V and J ends, which lost 1 base and 0 bases, there was a span of 3 bases. The germline gives CDR1 LNHDA, CDR2 SQIVND (reference sequence). The CDR3 nucleotides are TGTGCCAGTAGTATAGCAGTGAACACTGAAGCTTTCTTT. Translated, it gives CASSIAVNTEAFF. Full variable domain (outside the CDR3, taken from reference TRBV19 and TRBJ1-1): DGGITQSPKYLFRKEGQNVTLSCEQNLNHDAMYWYRQDPGQGLRLIYYSQIVNDFQKGDIAEGYSVSREKKESFPLTVTSAQKNPTAFYLCASSIAVNTEAFFGQGTRLTVV.

The rearrangement joins TRBV6-5 to TRBJ2-7, with D possibly being TRBD1 (6 bases). CDR1 and CDR2 (germline): MNHEY, SVGAGI. The CDR3 totals 15 residues. V was pared by 4 bases and J by 0 bases, with 13 bases between. CDR3 protein: CASSSRGSHSYEQYF. In DNA, the CDR3 is TGTGCCAGCAGTTCGAGGGGGTCCCACTCCTACGAGCAGTACTTC.

The chain employs TRBV2 and TRBJ2-2; 9 bases match TRBD2. The CDR3 is 14 amino acids. J was trimmed by 3 bases and V by 8 bases; bases with no gene match: 4. CDR1 SNHLY and CDR2 FYNNEI come from the germline V gene. CDR3 in DNA: TGTGCCAGCCGCTGGACTAGCGACACCGGGGAGCTGTTTTTT. It yields the protein CASRWTSDTGELFF.

This clone was seen more than once but under ten times. The chain employs TRBV29-1 and TRBJ1-1; D call uncertain. Germline V gene data show CDR1 as SQVTM and CDR2 as ANQGSEA. Trimming took 7 bases from V and 4 from J, leaving 7 bases between them. The CDR3 is made up of 10 amino acids. The DNA for the CDR3 is TGCAGCGGTTCTTCCACTGAAGCTTTCTTT. It encodes CSGSSTEAFF.

The rearrangement links TRBV7-2 to TRBJ2-7, with a tentative D call TRBD1 (6 bases). Germline V gene data show CDR1 as SGHTA and CDR2 as FQGNSA. This CDR3 is 13 amino acids long. V shed 5 bases and J shed 4 bases, with 12 bases lying between them. The CDR3 sequence is CASSLDRFYEQYF. As DNA, the CDR3 is TGTGCCAGCAGCCTGGACAGATTTTACGAGCAGTACTTC.

The rearrangement joins TRBV5-1 to TRBJ2-5; 9 bases line up with TRBD1. J was trimmed by 3 bases and V by 4 bases; bases with no gene match: 10. Germline V gene data show CDR1 as SGHRS and CDR2 as YFSETQ. CDR3 size: 16 residues. CDR3 residues: CASSPGDRAGEETQYF. DNA for the CDR3: TGCGCCAGCAGCCCGGGGGACAGGGCCGGGGAAGAGACCCAGTACTTC.

This chain links TRBV14 with TRBJ2-3; 12 bases fit TRBD1. The germline CDR1 and CDR2 sequences are SGHDN and FVKESK. V lost 0 bases to trimming and J lost 4 bases; unmatched junction nucleotides: 11. The CDR3 contains 19 residues. For the CDR3, the DNA is TGTGCCAGCAGCCAAGATTTCGGGGACAGGGGGCTTGTCGCAGATACGCAGTATTTT. Translation gives CASSQDFGDRGLVADTQYF.

The chain uses TRBV30 and TRBJ2-3, with 9 bases aligning to TRBD1. CDR3 length: 15 residues. The germline CDR1 and CDR2 sequences are GTSNPN and SVGIG (reference sequence). With 4 bases clipped from V and 3 bases from J, the junction kept 8 bases outside the gene matches. CDR3 nucleotide sequence: TGTGCCTGGACCTCCGGGACAGGGAGAACAGATACGCAGTATTTT. This encodes CAWTSGTGRTDTQYF.